This T cell receptor beta chain was sequenced for a study of T cell responses to AZD1222 COVID-19 vaccine. Study-wide results and caveats: Spike was spanned by vaccine-associated CD4 TCRs, which were dominant at 160-218 and 743-854. All repertoire sampling was performed exclusively after the peak T cell response. Targets within unmutated variant regions were reportedly found for nearly half of spike-specific TCRs. Among AZD1222 vaccinees, only six were seropositive at baseline.

Generated by immunoSEQ multiplex PCR, the TCRdb table keeps only in-frame clones and is missing some. The sample includes some 130,000 clones, 70% to 90% of them seen just once. On this clone itself: What it binds is not known.

The CDR3 is made up of 15 amino acids. Germline assignment: CDR1 SNHLY and CDR2 FYNNEI. Trimming took off 4 bases at V and 2 bases at J, with 14 bases between the two ends. This TCR came from an adult in good health. The specimen was peripheral blood, collected on day 0 of AZD1222 vaccination. V usage is TRBV2 and J usage is TRBJ2-5; maybe TRBD2 (6 bases). CDR3 in amino acids: CASSAGSGRQETQYF. The CDR3 region has the DNA TGTGCCAGCAGTGCTGGTAGCGGAAGACAAGAGACCCAGTACTTC.